The 22 T cell receptor beta chains reported below all come from one sample, sequenced in a study of spatial heterogeneity in lung cancer. Study-level findings and limits: It was found that expanded intratumoral alpha and beta TCR counts tracked tumor mutation counts.

Time point given: sample taken at primary tumor resection. Their antigen targets remain unknown. One entry per CDR3 protein results from TCRdb running MiXCR on the 5' RACE reads. The data show some 5,500 distinct CDR3 sequences, roughly a tenth seen once. This specimen consisted of lung tumor tissue, obtained at surgery. All receptors come from a female donor with early-stage non-small cell lung cancer.

This clonotype was observed a few times. The chain has TRBV5-1 and TRBJ1-1, with D uncertain. V dropped 2 bases and J dropped 4 bases, with 24 bases sitting between them. Germline V gene lookup returns CDR1 SGHRS and CDR2 YFSETQ. This CDR3 is built from 18 residues. This CDR3 reads CASSLVGLYSDGSTEAFF. The CDR3 DNA sequence: TGCGCCAGCAGCTTAGTTGGACTTTACTCGGATGGCAGCACTGAAGCTTTCTTT.

By sample share, this clonotype is medium-sized. The genes are TRBV20-1 and TRBJ1-2; D may be TRBD1 (6 bases). The CDR3 is 14 amino acids. V lost 6 bases and J lost 3, with 17 bases in between. Germline CDR1 and CDR2: DFQATT and SNEGSKA (reference sequence). The CDR3 is CSATDTGWDYGYTF. DNA for the CDR3: TGCAGTGCGACCGATACAGGGTGGGACTATGGCTACACCTTC.

The rearrangement joins TRBV12-5 to TRBJ1-1; D is possibly TRBD1 (5 bases). V lost 2 bases, J lost 4 bases, and 11 bases lay in between. From germline, CDR1 is LGHNT and CDR2 FRNRAP. The CDR3 length is 14 residues. CDR3 coding DNA: TGTGCTAGTGGTTTGTCCGGGGCGAGCACTGAAGCTTTCTTT. Protein sequence: CASGLSGASTEAFF.

This clonotype was found many times. This chain uses TRBV30 with TRBJ2-3; 9 bases match TRBD2. Germline V gene lookup returns CDR1 GTSNPN and CDR2 SVGIG (reference sequence). This CDR3 is 16 amino acids long. V dropped 2 bases and J dropped 2; count of bases not matched to a gene: 8. For the CDR3, the DNA is TGTGCCTGGAGTCGGGGCGGGACTAGCCTCACAGATACGCAGTATTTT. Amino acid sequence: CAWSRGGTSLTDTQYF.

This clonotype is judged medium-sized. V and J are TRBV6-2 or TRBV6-3 and TRBJ2-1; no clear D. V was pared by 0 bases and J by 10 bases, with 10 bases between. Germline lookup yields CDR1 MNHEY and CDR2 SVGEGT. The CDR3 is 13 residues long. CDR3 nucleotides: TGTGCCAGCAGTTACTCGGGGATCCCCGAGCAGTTCTTC. This gives the protein CASSYSGIPEQFF.

This clonotype was found a few times. V gene TRBV12-3 or TRBV12-4 combines with J gene TRBJ1-6, with D maybe TRBD1 (5 bases). The germline V and J ends were trimmed by 6 bases and 6 bases, with 24 bases remaining between them. This CDR3 has 18 amino acids. The CDR3 DNA follows: TGTGCCAGCAGACCTTACAAAGGCGGGGGAGAGGTTAATTCACCCCTCCACTTT. It encodes CASRPYKGGGEVNSPLHF.

Many counts were recorded for this clonotype. The chain is built from TRBV12-3 or TRBV12-4 and TRBJ2-5; unclear D gene. The CDR3 is made up of 13 amino acids. With 5 bases removed from V and 3 bases from J, the gap between germline ends came to 10 bases. The CDR3 spells CASSGKSKETQYF. The CDR3 DNA sequence: TGTGCCAGCAGTGGCAAAAGCAAAGAGACCCAGTACTTC.

The rearrangement uses TRBV18 and TRBJ2-5, with unresolved D. Germline V lookup: CDR1 KGHSH, CDR2 LQKENI. Trimming took 3 bases from V and 2 from J, leaving 7 bases between them. The CDR3 runs 13 residues. In DNA, the CDR3 is TGTGCCAGCTCACCGACCTTACAAGAGACCCAGTACTTC. This translates into CASSPTLQETQYF.

This clonotype has at least ten counts. V usage is TRBV12-3 or TRBV12-4 and J usage is TRBJ2-3, with TRBD2 matching over 11 bases. The CDR3 is made up of 15 amino acids. With V trimmed by 6 bases and J by 4 bases, 6 bases remained unmatched. The CDR3 loop is CASRISGGASDTQYF. The CDR3 bases are TGTGCCAGCAGGATTAGCGGGGGGGCATCAGATACGCAGTATTTT.

The table lists this clonotype with many counts. The chain couples TRBV29-1 to TRBJ1-6; TRBD1 aligns across 10 bases. This CDR3 is built from 13 residues. Germline V gene sequence: CDR1 SQVTM, CDR2 ANQGSEA. The V and J ends lost 7 bases and 7 bases, in that order; junction bases with no gene match: 4. CDR3: CSARTGGNSPLHF. CDR3 in DNA: TGCAGCGCCCGGACAGGGGGGAATTCACCCCTCCACTTT.

The rearrangement uses TRBV7-3 and TRBJ2-2; unclear D gene. V was pared by 3 bases and J by 1 base, with 6 bases between. This CDR3 is built from 14 residues. The V gene's germline CDR1 is SGHTA and CDR2 FQGTGA. This chain's CDR3 is CASSLRGNTGELFF. The DNA of the CDR3 is TGTGCCAGCAGCTTGAGAGGGAACACCGGGGAGCTGTTTTTT.

In its sample, this clonotype ranks as medium-sized (0.01 to 0.1%). V is TRBV20-1 and J is TRBJ2-7; no definite D call. Germline assignment: CDR1 DFQATT and CDR2 SNEGSKA (reference sequence). The CDR3 is 12 residues long. The V end was cut by 6 bases, the J end by 2 bases, with 11 bases between. CDR3 protein: CSATGQTYEQYF. DNA for the CDR3: TGCAGTGCCACCGGCCAAACCTACGAGCAGTACTTC.

In its sample, this clonotype was seen many times. The rearrangement uses TRBV10-3 and TRBJ2-3; D is uncertain. Germline values: CDR1 ENHRY, CDR2 SYGVKD. The V end was cut by 6 bases, the J end by 0 bases, with 4 bases between. This CDR3 spans 12 amino acids. The CDR3 here is CAIRQSTDTQYF. In DNA form, the CDR3 reads TGTGCCATCAGACAGAGCACAGATACGCAGTATTTT.

In this sample, this clonotype turned up many times. The chain recombines TRBV12-3 or TRBV12-4 with TRBJ2-7; TRBD1 matches at 9 bases. This CDR3 is built from 14 residues. Germline trimming cut 3 bases from V and 4 bases from J; bases unmatched to any gene: 4. The chain's CDR3 is CASSFTGGRYEQYF. CDR3 in DNA: TGTGCCAGCAGTTTTACAGGGGGCAGGTACGAGCAGTACTTC.

The CDR3, as DNA: TGTGCCAGCAGTCAAGGGGACCGCTTCCTGCAGTACTTC. Translated: CASSQGDRFLQYF. The gene calls are TRBV6-2 or TRBV6-3 and TRBJ2-7; D possibly uses TRBD1 or TRBD2 (5 bases each). Trimming shortened V by 5 bases and J by 9 bases, and 17 bases separated the two germline ends. CDR1 MNHEY and CDR2 SVGEGT come from the germline V gene. This CDR3 is built from 13 residues.

By its share, this clonotype is medium-sized (0.01 to 0.1%). CDR3 region: CASSFSQGEDGYTF. The CDR3 coding sequence is TGCGCCAGCAGCTTCTCACAGGGGGAGGATGGCTACACCTTC. The J gene is TRBJ1-2, the V gene TRBV5-1; 8 bases match TRBD1. J lost 6 bases, V lost 2 bases, and 6 bases had no gene match. Germline CDR1 SGHRS, CDR2 YFSETQ. This CDR3 region has 14 residues.

The genes are TRBV28 and TRBJ2-5, with TRBD2 as a possible D gene (6 bases). This CDR3 has 14 amino acids. The germline V and J ends were trimmed by 2 bases and 7 bases, with 14 bases remaining between them. CDR1 is MDHEN, CDR2 SYDVKM, per germline. Here the CDR3 DNA reads TGTGCCAGCAGTTTAGGAGGGCTCCAGGGGACCCAGTACTTC. Translation gives CASSLGGLQGTQYF. Complete variable domain (other parts from reference TRBV28 and TRBJ2-5): DVKVTQSSRYLVKRTGEKVFLECVQDMDHENMFWYRQDPGLGLRLIYFSYDVKMKEKGDIPEGYSVSREKKERFSLILESASTNQTSMYLCASSLGGLQGTQYFGPGTRLLVL.

This clonotype has only one observation. The J gene is TRBJ2-5, the V gene TRBV10-3; D call uncertain. From germline, CDR1 is ENHRY and CDR2 SYGVKD. The CDR3 loop spans 13 amino acids. The V end lost 5 bases, the J end lost 3 bases, and 10 bases lay between the germline ends. The CDR3 spells CAISRQVEETQYF. The CDR3 DNA reads TGTGCCATCAGTCGCCAGGTTGAAGAGACCCAGTACTTC.

This chain uses TRBV4-1 with TRBJ2-3, with 12 positions matching TRBD2. The CDR3 spans 16 residues. Germline V lookup: CDR1 MGHRA, CDR2 YSYEKL. J was trimmed by 5 bases and V by 0 bases; bases with no gene match: 3. CDR3 in amino acids: CASSQDLAGGLDTQYF. For the CDR3, the DNA is TGCGCCAGCAGCCAAGATCTAGCGGGGGGGCTAGATACGCAGTATTTT.

V usage is TRBV7-6 and J usage is TRBJ2-7, with 10 nucleotides matching TRBD1. This CDR3 spans 15 amino acids. Germline V gene sequence: CDR1 SGHVS, CDR2 FNYEAQ. J was trimmed by 5 bases and V by 4 bases; bases with no gene match: 8. In DNA, the CDR3 is TGTGCCAGCAGCTCTGGGACAGGGGTAATCCACGAGCAGTACTTC. It is translated as CASSSGTGVIHEQYF.

This clonotype was found many times. The chain carries TRBV24-1 and TRBJ2-3, with D possibly matching TRBD1 (6 bases). Germline V lookup: CDR1 KGHDR, CDR2 SFDVKD. The CDR3 extends over 11 amino acids. V gave up 8 bases and J gave up 7 bases, with 9 bases separating them. The CDR3 loop is CATTGGNTQYF. CDR3 DNA sequence: TGTGCCACCACTGGGGGCAATACGCAGTATTTT.

The sample holds a few counts of this clonotype. The chain is built from TRBV7-2 and TRBJ1-2; D gene ambiguous. The germline V and J ends were trimmed by 5 bases and 3 bases, with 22 bases remaining between them. The CDR3 is made up of 17 amino acids. In germline, CDR1 is SGHTA, CDR2 FQGNSA. The CDR3 coding sequence is TGTGCCAGCAGCCCACGCCGGGGAATGGGCGTAGACTATGGCTACACCTTC. Translation gives CASSPRRGMGVDYGYTF.